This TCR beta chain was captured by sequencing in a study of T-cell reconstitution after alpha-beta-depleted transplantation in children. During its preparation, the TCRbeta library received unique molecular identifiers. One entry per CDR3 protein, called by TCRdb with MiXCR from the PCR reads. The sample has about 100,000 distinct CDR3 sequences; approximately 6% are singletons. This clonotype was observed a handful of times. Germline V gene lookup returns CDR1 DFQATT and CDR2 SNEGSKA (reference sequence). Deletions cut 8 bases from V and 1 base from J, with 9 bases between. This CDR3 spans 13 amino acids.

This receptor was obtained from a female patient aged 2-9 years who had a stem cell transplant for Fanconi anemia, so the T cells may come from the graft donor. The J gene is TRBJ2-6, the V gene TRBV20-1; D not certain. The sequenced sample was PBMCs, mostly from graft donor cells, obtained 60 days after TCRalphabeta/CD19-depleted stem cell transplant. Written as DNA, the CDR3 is TGCAGTCCTTCACGGTCTGGGGCCAACGTCCTGACTTTC. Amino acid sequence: CSPSRSGANVLTF.